Shown below are 25 T cell receptor beta chains from a single sample sequenced in a study of T cell responses to AZD1222 COVID-19 vaccine. Clones were sequenced by immunoSEQ multiplex PCR, and TCRdb holds only the in-frame ones, with some missing. Seen here are roughly 69,000 clones, 80% observed once, and the top ten hold around an eighth. Material: peripheral blood, obtained 28 days after the second AZD1222 dose. The receptors come from an adult who received the AZD1222 COVID-19 vaccine.

This clone occurred a few times. This rearrangement joins TRBV10-3 to TRBJ1-5, with a tentative D call TRBD1 (6 bases). V lost 6 bases and J lost 2, with 11 bases in between. The CDR3 consists of 14 residues. Germline values: CDR1 ENHRY, CDR2 SYGVKD. The CDR3 DNA follows: TGTGCCATCAGCGTCGGGGGGCGCAATCAGCCCCAGCATTTT. Its protein is CAISVGGRNQPQHF.

The chain recombines TRBV19 with TRBJ1-1; D remains unclear. Germline CDR1 LNHDA, CDR2 SQIVND (reference sequence). The CDR3 contains 12 residues. V was pared by 6 bases and J by 3 bases, with 8 bases between. For the CDR3, the DNA is TGTGCCAGTAGACTACGGGACACTGAAGCTTTCTTT. Amino acids: CASRLRDTEAFF.

The DNA for the CDR3 is TGTGCCATCAGTGCGGACAGCAATGAGCAGTTCTTC. This sequence encodes CAISADSNEQFF. The chain is built from TRBV10-3 and TRBJ2-1; perhaps TRBD1 as D (6 bases). Germline assignment: CDR1 ENHRY and CDR2 SYGVKD. The CDR3 runs to 12 residues. V was pared by 4 bases and J by 6 bases, with 7 bases between.

This clone was seen just once. The gene calls are TRBV30 and TRBJ1-4; 7 bases align to TRBD1. V lost 1 base and J lost 10; bases outside the gene matches: 0. CDR1 GTSNPN and CDR2 SVGIG come from the germline V gene (reference sequence). The CDR3 covers 11 residues. CDR3 in amino acids: CAWSGQGKLFF. DNA for the CDR3: TGTGCCTGGAGTGGACAGGGAAAACTGTTTTTT.

V and J are TRBV18 and TRBJ1-2, with TRBD1 as a possible D gene (5 bases). Trimming left V 3 bases short and J 1 base short, with 12 bases between. Germline V gene lookup returns CDR1 KGHSH and CDR2 LQKENI. This CDR3 comprises 15 residues. The chain's CDR3 is CASSPLGGFNYGYTF. In nucleotides, the CDR3 is TGTGCCAGCTCACCCCTGGGGGGATTTAACTATGGCTACACCTTC.

In its sample, this clone was seen a few times. The chain recombines TRBV29-1 with TRBJ2-7; 8 bases map to TRBD1. The V gene's germline CDR1 is SQVTM and CDR2 ANQGSEA. After removal of 7 bases from V and 2 bases from J, the junction contained 13 bases not matched to a gene. This CDR3 region has 15 residues. The DNA of the CDR3 is TGCAGCGGTACTAACGGACAGGGAAGGGCCTACGAGCAGTACTTC. This gives the protein CSGTNGQGRAYEQYF.

The chain combines TRBV4-3 with TRBJ2-7; TRBD1 is a possible D gene (6 bases). Germline V CDR1 and CDR2: LGHNA, YSLEER. The V gene lost 0 bases and the J gene lost 0 bases, with 15 bases spanning the gap. The CDR3 extends over 17 amino acids. In DNA form, the CDR3 reads TGCGCCAGCAGCCAAGATTTACGGACAGTAAGCTCCTACGAGCAGTACTTC. The encoded protein is CASSQDLRTVSSYEQYF.

This chain joins TRBV12-3 or TRBV12-4 and TRBJ1-5; possible D gene TRBD1, 5 bases. V dropped 3 bases and J dropped 6 bases, with 9 bases sitting between them. This CDR3 spans 13 amino acids. The CDR3 sequence is CASSFEGTQPQHF. The CDR3 nucleotides are TGTGCCAGCAGTTTTGAGGGGACTCAGCCCCAGCATTTT.

The V call is TRBV7-8, the J call TRBJ2-1, with 7 positions matching TRBD1. Per the germline V gene, CDR1 is SGHVS and CDR2 is FQNEAQ. The CDR3 length is 14 residues. Trimming removed 2 bases from V and 9 bases from J; junction bases left unmatched: 7. The CDR3 sequence is CASSLSGTVSEQFF. CDR3 nucleotides: TGTGCCAGCAGCTTATCCGGGACAGTTAGTGAGCAGTTCTTC.

The chain is built from TRBV25-1 and TRBJ1-5, with D unresolved. This CDR3 spans 15 amino acids. Trimming shortened V by 1 base and J by 4 bases, and 11 bases separated the two germline ends. The germline V gene encodes CDR1 MGHDK and CDR2 SYGVNS. Here the CDR3 reads CASSESTLGNQPQHF. CDR3 DNA: TGTGCCAGCAGTGAATCGACTCTAGGAAATCAGCCCCAGCATTTT.

The rearrangement joins TRBV6-5 to TRBJ2-3; TRBD1 or TRBD2 may be the D gene (5 bases each). Trimming shortened V by 6 bases and J by 6 bases, and 19 bases separated the two germline ends. CDR1 and CDR2 (germline): MNHEY, SVGAGI. The CDR3 has 15 residues. CDR3 region: CASRAGIGVADTQYF. CDR3 nucleotide sequence: TGTGCCAGCAGGGCAGGGATCGGGGTTGCGGATACGCAGTATTTT.

V usage is TRBV7-9 and J usage is TRBJ1-4; a possible D gene is TRBD1 (5 bases). CDR3 length equals 15 residues. Germline V lookup: CDR1 SEHNR, CDR2 FQNEAQ (reference sequence). V lost 1 base, J lost 2 bases, and 8 bases lay in between. CDR3 nucleotides: TGTGCCAGCAGCTTAGATGGGGGGACTAATGAAAAACTGTTTTTT. Protein product: CASSLDGGTNEKLFF.

This chain connects TRBV9 to TRBJ2-7; the match to TRBD2 covers 9 bases. J gave up 6 bases and V 4 bases, and 8 bases lay outside the gene matches. CDR1 and CDR2 (germline): SGDLS, YYNGEE. This CDR3 contains 14 residues. The CDR3 sequence: CASSPRTSAGEQYF. The CDR3 DNA reads as TGTGCCAGCAGCCCCCGGACTAGCGCGGGCGAGCAGTACTTC.

The J gene is TRBJ1-1, the V gene TRBV19, with D possibly being TRBD1 (6 bases). The CDR3 has 15 amino acids. The germline V gene encodes CDR1 LNHDA and CDR2 SQIVND (reference sequence). The V and J ends lost 8 bases and 6 bases respectively, with 22 bases between them. CDR3 amino acids: CASRNGGAGSPEAFF. DNA for the CDR3: TGTGCCAGTCGAAATGGGGGCGCGGGGTCCCCTGAAGCTTTCTTT.

The chain carries TRBV14 and TRBJ2-1; TRBD1 agrees at 7 bases. J gave up 5 bases and V 4 bases, and 8 bases lay outside the gene matches. This CDR3 has 15 amino acids. Germline values: CDR1 SGHDN, CDR2 FVKESK. CDR3 region: CASSRTGTANNEQFF. The CDR3, as DNA: TGTGCCAGCAGCCGAACCGGGACAGCCAACAATGAGCAGTTCTTC.

The V gene is TRBV11-3, the J gene TRBJ1-2; 9 positions match TRBD1. The CDR3 runs 15 residues. Germline trimming cut 9 bases from V and 3 bases from J; bases unmatched to any gene: 11. Per germline, CDR1 SGHNT and CDR2 YENEEA. The CDR3 protein is CARRKTGGWDYGYTF. The CDR3 DNA reads as TGTGCCAGACGGAAAACAGGGGGCTGGGACTATGGCTACACCTTC.

The rearrangement joins TRBV5-4 to TRBJ2-7, with TRBD1 matching 9 bases. Germline CDR1 SGHNT, CDR2 YYREEE (reference sequence). With V trimmed by 1 base and J by 5 bases, 7 bases remained unmatched. The CDR3 contains 15 residues. CDR3 sequence (DNA): TGTGCCAGCAGCTTGACCGGGACAGGGTTGGACGAGCAGTACTTC. This codes for CASSLTGTGLDEQYF.

This rearrangement joins TRBV30 to TRBJ2-7; D not resolved. The CDR3 is made up of 13 amino acids. Trimming left V 2 bases short and J 2 bases short, with 10 bases between. CDR1 is GTSNPN and CDR2 is SVGIG in the germline V gene (reference sequence). The CDR3 DNA sequence: TGTGCCTGGAGTCGCGGCGCCACCTACGAGCAGTACTTC. Residues: CAWSRGATYEQYF.

This chain links TRBV7-2 with TRBJ2-2; TRBD2 aligns across 9 bases. The CDR3 runs to 16 residues. V lost 5 bases to trimming and J lost 6 bases; unmatched junction nucleotides: 10. Per the germline V gene, CDR1 is SGHTA and CDR2 is FQGNSA. The CDR3 protein is CASSPLGRGGAGELFF. As DNA, the CDR3 is TGTGCCAGCAGCCCCCTAGGGCGGGGGGGCGCCGGGGAGCTGTTTTTT.

The chain employs TRBV30 and TRBJ1-6; D is perhaps TRBD1 (6 bases). CDR1 is GTSNPN and CDR2 is SVGIG in the germline V gene (reference sequence). This CDR3 region has 13 residues. The V end was cut by 2 bases, the J end by 10 bases, with 12 bases between. DNA for the CDR3: TGTGCCTGGAGTAGACAGGAGGGCTCACCCCTCCACTTT. This gives the protein CAWSRQEGSPLHF.

V gene TRBV7-6 combines with J gene TRBJ1-1, with a tentative D call TRBD1 (6 bases). V lost 0 bases and J lost 4, with 12 bases in between. Germline V gene lookup returns CDR1 SGHVS and CDR2 FNYEAQ. CDR3 length: 15 residues. The CDR3 sequence is CASSLAPQGTTEAFF. CDR3 nucleotide sequence: TGTGCCAGCAGCTTAGCGCCCCAGGGGACCACTGAAGCTTTCTTT.

V and J are TRBV18 and TRBJ2-4, with D possibly being TRBD1 (5 bases). Germline lookup yields CDR1 KGHSH and CDR2 LQKENI. V was pared by 2 bases and J by 9 bases, with 8 bases between. The CDR3 is made up of 12 amino acids. The CDR3: CASSPGQGIQYF. Here the CDR3 DNA reads TGTGCCAGCTCACCAGGTCAGGGCATTCAGTACTTC.

CDR3 amino acids: CASSPGTGNEAFF. CDR3 sequence (DNA): TGTGCCAGCAGCCCGGGGACAGGGAATGAAGCTTTCTTT. This rearrangement joins TRBV5-4 to TRBJ1-1; 9 bases match TRBD1. The CDR3 has 13 residues. The V segment lost 4 bases and the J segment 7 bases; nucleotides outside the gene matches: 5. The germline V gene encodes CDR1 SGHNT and CDR2 YYREEE (reference sequence).

The gene calls are TRBV19 and TRBJ1-2; D is uncertain. The CDR3 covers 13 residues. V was cut by 4 bases and J by 4 bases, with 10 bases left in between. CDR1 LNHDA and CDR2 SQIVND come from the germline V gene (reference sequence). The CDR3 sequence is CASSNRDLYGYTF. The CDR3 bases are TGTGCCAGTAGTAATAGAGATCTCTATGGCTACACCTTC.

J is TRBJ1-2 and V is TRBV12-3 or TRBV12-4; possibly TRBD1 for D (6 bases). Trimming stripped 6 bases from V and 1 base from J, with 9 bases between. The CDR3 has 13 amino acids. The CDR3 nucleotides are TGTGCCAGCAGATTCAGGGGTAACTATGGCTACACCTTC. It specifies CASRFRGNYGYTF.